Each of the 12 T cell receptor beta chains below was sequenced from the same sample in a study of prognosis after radiotherapy for stage I lung cancer. Using two-round multiplex PCR, the authors amplified TCR beta CDR3 from genomic DNA. Individual primers that were specific to each TRBV and TRBJ gene served in first-round PCR. TCRdb re-called the multiplex PCR reads through MiXCR, storing one row per CDR3 protein. Of roughly 38,000 distinct CDR3 sequences in the sample, approximately 25% were seen once. Sample: PBMCs, taken before or after stereotactic body radiation therapy (not recorded which). The receptor source for this set is a donor over 45 with non-small cell lung cancer.

In this sample, this clonotype turned up many times. The chain has TRBV6-1 and TRBJ1-6; D uncertain. This CDR3 region has 15 residues. V was trimmed by 2 bases and J by 5 bases, leaving 10 bases between them. Germline V gives CDR1 MNHNS, CDR2 SASEGT. The CDR3 DNA follows: TGTGCCAGCAGTGAAAGGGAAGGTGATAATTCACCCCTCCACTTT. Its protein is CASSEREGDNSPLHF.

In its sample, this clonotype was seen many times. This sequence joins TRBV6-1 and TRBJ1-1, with 7 bases aligning to TRBD1. The CDR3 sequence is 16 residues long. The germline V gene has CDR1 MNHNS and CDR2 SASEGT. After removal of 5 bases from V and 0 bases from J, the junction contained 9 bases not matched to a gene. This CDR3 reads CASSQYRGGLNTEAFF. For the CDR3, the DNA is TGTGCCAGCAGTCAGTACAGGGGAGGATTGAACACTGAAGCTTTCTTT.

A word on this clonotype: This likely stems from a read error, as it lies one base from a far larger clone. This chain connects TRBV5-1 to TRBJ2-5, with D tentatively TRBD2 (6 bases). The J call is in doubt because the DNA end fits TRBJ2-1 better. Germline V gives CDR1 SGHRS, CDR2 YFSETQ. This CDR3 has 15 amino acids. CDR3 region: CASRPDISGRNEQFF. CDR3 nucleotides: TGCGCCAGCAGACCAGATATCTCAGGGAGGAATGAGCAGTTCTTC.

Concerning this clonotype itself: A much larger clonotype is one base distant, so this may be a read error. This chain connects TRBV3-1 to TRBJ1-5, with unresolved D. From germline, CDR1 is LGHDT and CDR2 YNNKEL (reference sequence). The CDR3 is 16 amino acids. CDR3 residues: CASSQGTGGSNRPQHF. The DNA of the CDR3 is TGTGCCAGCAGCCAAGGGACGGGCGGAAGCAATCGGCCCCAGCATTTT. The variable domain in full, with the rest retrieved from reference TRBV3-1 and TRBJ1-5, is DTAVSQTPKYLVTQMGNDKSIKCEQNLGHDTMYWYKQDSKKFLKIMFSYNNKELIINETVPNRFSPKSPDKAHLNLHINSLELGDSAVYFCASSQGTGGSNRPQHFGDGTRLSIL.

The chain combines TRBV20-1 with TRBJ2-7; perhaps TRBD2 as D (7 bases). Trimming shortened V by 0 bases and J by 2 bases, and 17 bases separated the two germline ends. The CDR3 runs to 16 residues. Germline CDR1 DFQATT, CDR2 SNEGSKA (reference sequence). CDR3: CSARDRGGWIPYEQYF. DNA for the CDR3: TGCAGTGCTAGAGATAGGGGGGGGTGGATTCCCTACGAGCAGTACTTC.

In regard to this clonotype: An end of the junction does not agree with germline; a read error may underlie this. The rearrangement links TRBV7-8 to TRBJ2-5, with 9 bases aligning to TRBD2. The DNA end lines up better with TRBJ2-1; the J call may be wrong. The CDR3 totals 17 residues. In germline, CDR1 is SGHVS, CDR2 FQNEAQ. The CDR3 reads CASSFRGLAGGYNDQFF. In nucleotides, the CDR3 is TGTGCCAGCAGCTTTCGGGGACTAGCTGGGGGCTACAATGATCAGTTCTTC.

This clonotype has a count of ten or more. The V and J genes are TRBV20-1 and TRBJ2-2, with TRBD2 matching 11 bases. There are 19 residues in the CDR3. Trimming cost V 3 bases and J 0 bases; bases outside gene matches: 12. Germline CDR1 reads DFQATT; CDR2 reads SNEGSKA (reference sequence). The CDR3 bases are TGCAGTGCTAGTCAACTAGCGGGGGTGGCGGGCGCGAACACCGGGGAGCTGTTTTTT. Protein: CSASQLAGVAGANTGELFF.

The rearrangement links TRBV5-4 to TRBJ1-3, with D unresolved. V was cut by 0 bases and J by 1 base, with 17 bases left in between. The length of the CDR3 is 18 residues. Germline V gene data show CDR1 as SGHNT and CDR2 as YYREEE (reference sequence). CDR3 loop: CASSLAFMVAHSGNTIYF. CDR3 bases: TGTGCCAGCAGCTTGGCGTTTATGGTAGCCCATTCTGGAAACACCATATATTTT.

This clonotype has ten or more counts. The chain recombines TRBV3-1 with TRBJ1-5, with D tentatively TRBD1 (6 bases). The V end lost 1 base, the J end lost 0 bases, and 10 bases lay between the germline ends. The CDR3 is made up of 16 amino acids. From germline, CDR1 is LGHDT and CDR2 YNNKEL (reference sequence). For the CDR3, the DNA is TGTGCCAGCAGCCAAGGTACAGGGTATAGCAATCAGCCCCAGCATTTT. Protein: CASSQGTGYSNQPQHF.

This clonotype was seen repeatedly, ten times or more. The chain links TRBV5-1 to TRBJ1-2, with D perhaps matching TRBD1 (6 bases). Trimming shortened V by 5 bases and J by 7 bases, and 24 bases separated the two germline ends. CDR1 and CDR2 (germline): SGHRS, YFSETQ. This CDR3 region has 16 residues. The CDR3 here is CASSMRTGSGGAGYTF. CDR3 DNA sequence: TGCGCCAGCAGTATGAGAACAGGGTCGGGAGGGGCTGGCTACACCTTC.

This clonotype was detected a few times. This is likely an artifact of a read error, given a far larger clone one base away. The chain links TRBV6-2 or TRBV6-3 to TRBJ2-2; TRBD2 matches at 8 bases. This CDR3 region has 15 residues. The germline CDR1 and CDR2 sequences are MNHEY and SVGEGT. The V gene end was trimmed by 6 bases and the J gene end by 6 bases; junction bases not matched to a gene: 9. CDR3 sequence reads: CASRPAGELPGELFF. CDR3 nucleotides: TGTGCCAGCAGGCCAGCGGGGGAGCTTCCCGGGGAGCTGTTTTTT.

On this clonotype: A far larger clone is a single base away, which makes a read error likely. This sequence joins TRBV7-2 and TRBJ1-2, with 12 nucleotides matching TRBD1. Germline CDR1 and CDR2: SGHTA and FQGNSA. The CDR3 is 15 amino acids. CDR3 sequence (DNA): TGTGCCAGCAACGGGGACAGGGGGCCTAACTATGTCTACACCTTC. Protein: CASNGDRGPNYVYTF.